This entry lists 7 T cell receptor beta chains sequenced from one sample in a study of regulatory T cells in long-lasting Graves disease. Construction of the TCR beta libraries employed iRepertoire HTBI primers in conjunction with Arm-PCR of CDR3 regions. In TCRdb, the multiplex PCR reads were re-called with MiXCR into one record per CDR3 protein. Counted here are 250,000 to 300,000 distinct CDR3 sequences, more than 15% occurring once; the ten biggest clones make up approximately 14%. Time point: newly diagnosed GD, antithyroid drugs for less than 3 months. Extracted RNA from PBMCs served as the source of the TCR library. A further study also used this sample, focusing on T cells in Graves' hyperthyroidism and ophthalmopathy.

The material sequenced was peripheral blood mononuclear cells (PBMCs), taken at new diagnosis, from a patient treated with antithyroid drugs. All receptors come from a woman in her 30s with Graves disease.

The chain recombines TRBV6-1 with TRBJ1-3; D not resolved. V was shortened by 6 bases and J by 0 bases, with 15 bases between the two germline ends. CDR1 MNHNS and CDR2 SASEGT come from the germline V gene. The CDR3 loop spans 16 amino acids. The CDR3 sequence is CASSLSSRYSGNTIYF. CDR3 coding DNA: TGTGCCAGCAGCCTATCCTCGAGGTACTCTGGAAACACCATATATTTT.

This clonotype was observed many times. The V call is TRBV5-8, the J call TRBJ2-1; D perhaps matches TRBD1 (5 bases). The germline CDR1 and CDR2 sequences are SGHTS and YDEGEE. The CDR3 sequence is 15 residues long. The germline V and J ends were trimmed by 1 base and 5 bases, with 13 bases remaining between them. Written as DNA, the CDR3 is TGTGCCAGCAGCTTGTACCAGACAGAGCACAATGAGCAGTTCTTC. Translation: CASSLYQTEHNEQFF.

There are many counts of this clonotype. The chain combines TRBV6-1 with TRBJ2-7; TRBD1 agrees at 7 bases. Germline V gives CDR1 MNHNS, CDR2 SASEGT. The CDR3 has 16 residues. V was pared by 6 bases and J by 6 bases, with 17 bases of the junction left unmatched. CDR3 DNA: TGTGCCAGCAGCCCCACAGGGGCCCTAGCCGCCTCCGAGCAGTACTTC. This sequence encodes CASSPTGALAASEQYF.

This clonotype was seen repeatedly, ten times or more. A read error may produce the germline difference seen at one junction end. The V and J genes are TRBV5-1 and TRBJ1-3; D uncertain. Germline V gene sequence: CDR1 SGHRS, CDR2 YFSETQ. This CDR3 spans 16 amino acids. The CDR3 sequence: CASSLVASLSGNTIYF. In DNA, the CDR3 is TGTGCCAGCAGCTTGGTGGCATCTCTCTCTGGAAACACCATATATTTT. The whole variable domain, filled in from reference TRBV5-1 and TRBJ1-3, reads KAGVTQTPRYLIKTRGQQVTLSCSPISGHRSVSWYQQTPGQGLQFLFEYFSETQRNKGNFPGRFSGRQFSNSRSEMNVSTLELGDSALYLCASSLVASLSGNTIYFGEGSWLTVV.

This clonotype was counted at least ten times. The V call is TRBV7-9, the J call TRBJ2-5; D uncertain. V was pared by 0 bases and J by 0 bases, with 2 bases between. The CDR3 has 13 amino acids. Germline CDR1 and CDR2: SEHNR and FQNEAQ (reference sequence). The CDR3 DNA reads TGTGCCAGCAGCTTAGCCCACCAAGAGACCCAGTACTTC. Translation: CASSLAHQETQYF.

The rearrangement joins TRBV19 to TRBJ1-1; a weak D match, TRBD1 (5 bases). V shed 5 bases and J shed 5 bases, with 15 bases lying between them. Germline CDR1 reads LNHDA; CDR2 reads SQIVND (reference sequence). This CDR3 has 14 residues. The CDR3 coding sequence is TGTGCCAGTAGTTGGTGGGGGGAGGAGACTGAAGCTTTCTTT. It yields the protein CASSWWGEETEAFF. The full variable domain, completed using reference TRBV19 and TRBJ1-1, is DGGITQSPKYLFRKEGQNVTLSCEQNLNHDAMYWYRQDPGQGLRLIYYSQIVNDFQKGDIAEGYSVSREKKESFPLTVTSAQKNPTAFYLCASSWWGEETEAFFGQGTRLTVV.

This clonotype was seen ten or more times. The V gene is TRBV20-1, the J gene TRBJ2-1; either TRBD1 or TRBD2 may fit D (5 bases each). The CDR3 is 14 amino acids. In germline, CDR1 is DFQATT, CDR2 SNEGSKA (reference sequence). Trimming took 1 base from V and 5 from J, leaving 12 bases between them. The CDR3 region is CSARAPGTNNEQFF. The CDR3 nucleotides are TGCAGTGCTAGAGCCCCCGGGACCAACAATGAGCAGTTCTTC.